Presented here are 26 T cell receptor beta chains from one specimen sequenced in a study of response to subunit inactivated influenza vaccine. TCRdb recomputed calls from the RT-PCR reads with MiXCR, one row per CDR3 protein. The sample has 700,000 to 800,000 distinct CDR3 sequences, 15% to 20% seen once. The sample consisted of PBMCs from blood, taken 5 to 6 days after vaccination. The receptors were sampled from a man aged 45 to 65 who received an inactivated influenza vaccine.

This chain joins TRBV20-1 and TRBJ2-3; 11 nucleotides align to TRBD2. V lost 5 bases, J lost 2 bases, and 3 bases stayed unmatched. Germline CDR1 is DFQATT and CDR2 is SNEGSKA (reference sequence). The length of the CDR3 is 14 residues. The CDR3 protein is CSAASGGNTDTQYF. CDR3 sequence (DNA): TGCAGTGCTGCTAGCGGGGGGAACACAGATACGCAGTATTTT.

The V call is TRBV12-3 or TRBV12-4, the J call TRBJ2-6; tentative D call: TRBD1 (6 bases). Deletions cut 3 bases from V and 3 bases from J, with 9 bases between. CDR3 length equals 15 residues. CDR3 nucleotides: TGTGCCAGCAGTTTCAGGGGTGGTGGGGCCAACGTCCTGACTTTC. Residues: CASSFRGGGANVLTF.

This chain links TRBV5-1 with TRBJ2-2, with TRBD2 as a possible D gene (6 bases). This CDR3 comprises 15 residues. Germline V gene lookup returns CDR1 SGHRS and CDR2 YFSETQ. V was clipped by 4 bases and J by 9 bases, with 19 bases between them. CDR3 sequence: CASSPTLSGARELFF. In DNA, the CDR3 is TGCGCCAGCAGCCCGACACTTAGCGGCGCCCGGGAGCTGTTTTTT. Using reference TRBV5-1 and TRBJ2-2 for the parts outside the CDR3, the full variable domain is KAGVTQTPRYLIKTRGQQVTLSCSPISGHRSVSWYQQTPGQGLQFLFEYFSETQRNKGNFPGRFSGRQFSNSRSEMNVSTLELGDSALYLCASSPTLSGARELFFGEGSRLTVL.

The chain joins TRBV7-9 to TRBJ1-1, with D perhaps matching TRBD1 (6 bases). Per the germline V gene, CDR1 is SEHNR and CDR2 is FQNEAQ (reference sequence). CDR3 size: 11 residues. CDR3 residues: CAGGLGTEAFF. CDR3 coding DNA: TGTGCGGGGGGGCTTGGGACTGAAGCTTTCTTT.

In its sample, this clonotype was seen a few times. This sequence joins TRBV29-1 and TRBJ2-4, with 13 positions matching TRBD2. The CDR3 is 15 amino acids. CDR1 and CDR2 from the germline V gene are SQVTM and ANQGSEA. After removal of 2 bases from V and 7 bases from J, the junction contained 5 bases not matched to a gene. CDR3 region: CSVESLAGGLNIQYF. Here the CDR3 DNA reads TGCAGCGTTGAATCACTAGCGGGGGGGCTGAACATTCAGTACTTC.

This clonotype occurred once. This chain's CDR3 is CSGTSGETQYF. Here the CDR3 DNA reads TGCAGTGGGACTAGCGGCGAGACCCAGTACTTC. The gene calls are TRBV20-1 and TRBJ2-5, with 10 bases fitting TRBD2. The germline V gene has CDR1 DFQATT and CDR2 SNEGSKA (reference sequence). The junction had 1 base not matched to a gene; V was cut back by 7 bases and J by 5 bases. The CDR3 runs to 11 residues.

There are many counts of this clonotype. The V gene is TRBV29-1, the J gene TRBJ2-2; D may be TRBD2 (5 bases). Per the germline V gene, CDR1 is SQVTM and CDR2 is ANQGSEA. The CDR3 runs to 11 residues. Between the trimmed V and J ends, which lost 6 bases and 7 bases, there was a span of 9 bases. CDR3 sequence (DNA): TGCAGCGTCGCAGAGGGCGGGGAGCTGTTTTTT. It is translated as CSVAEGGELFF.

In its sample, this clonotype was seen a few times. The V call is TRBV5-6, the J call TRBJ1-2; the match to TRBD1 covers 11 bases. V lost 4 bases and J lost 2; bases outside the gene matches: 7. The germline V gene encodes CDR1 SGHDT and CDR2 YYEEEE. This CDR3 has 16 residues. CDR3 protein: CASSHRGTGGNYGYTF. The CDR3 DNA reads as TGTGCCAGCAGCCACCGGGGGACAGGGGGAAACTATGGCTACACCTTC.

V gene TRBV10-1 combines with J gene TRBJ1-3; D gene uncertain. The CDR3 contains 13 residues. Looked up from germline, CDR1 is WNHNN and CDR2 is SYGVQD (reference sequence). Trimming stripped 2 bases from V and 4 bases from J, with 6 bases between. The CDR3 loop is CASSEGFGNTIYF. CDR3 in DNA: TGCGCCAGCAGTGAGGGATTCGGAAACACCATATATTTT.

This chain uses TRBV7-9 with TRBJ2-2, with D possibly TRBD1 on 5 matching bases. Per the germline V gene, CDR1 is SEHNR and CDR2 is FQNEAQ (reference sequence). The CDR3 is made up of 12 amino acids. V was cut by 6 bases and J by 7 bases, with 9 bases left in between. As DNA, the CDR3 is TGTGCCAGCAGAACAGGAAACGGGGAGCTGTTTTTT. It encodes CASRTGNGELFF.

This clonotype occurred many times. This chain uses TRBV20-1 with TRBJ2-1; 12 positions match TRBD2. The CDR3 totals 19 residues. Per the germline V gene, CDR1 is DFQATT and CDR2 is SNEGSKA (reference sequence). V was clipped by 0 bases and J by 9 bases; unmatched bases: 18. CDR3 sequence (DNA): TGCAGTGCTAGAGACGGTTCCACTCGACTAGCGGGAGTGGCTAGTGAGCAGTTCTTC. It codes for CSARDGSTRLAGVASEQFF.

This clonotype was detected only a few times. This chain joins TRBV30 and TRBJ1-1; TRBD1 is a possible D gene (6 bases). The CDR3 has 13 residues. In germline, CDR1 is GTSNPN, CDR2 SVGIG (reference sequence). Deletions cut 0 bases from V and 3 bases from J, with 8 bases between. The CDR3 DNA reads TGTGCCTGGAGTGTACGACAGGACACTGAAGCTTTCTTT. It encodes CAWSVRQDTEAFF.

This clonotype came up a few times. V and J are TRBV7-2 and TRBJ2-5, with TRBD1 as a possible D gene (6 bases). The CDR3 runs to 15 residues. V lost 2 bases and J lost 5, with 15 bases in between. Germline V gene data show CDR1 as SGHTA and CDR2 as FQGNSA. The CDR3 bases are TGTGCCAGCAGCTTACAGGGGATCGCGTCGGAGACCCAGTACTTC. Translating gives CASSLQGIASETQYF.

This chain connects TRBV7-6 to TRBJ2-3, with D possibly TRBD1 on 5 matching bases. CDR1 is SGHVS and CDR2 is FNYEAQ in the germline V gene. V lost 2 bases and J 0 bases, leaving 18 bases between the germline ends. The CDR3 consists of 18 residues. The CDR3 reads CASSLWGPISTSTDTQYF. The CDR3 nucleotides are TGTGCCAGCAGCTTATGGGGCCCTATCTCCACTAGCACAGATACGCAGTATTTT.

This clonotype appeared a few times. This chain joins TRBV2 and TRBJ1-5, with unresolved D. Trimming removed 6 bases from V and 0 bases from J, with 12 bases in between. The CDR3 spans 15 residues. CDR1 and CDR2 from the germline V gene are SNHLY and FYNNEI. The CDR3 region has the DNA TGTGCCAGCAGGCCTCTCCGGAATAGCAATCAGCCCCAGCATTTT. Translating it yields CASRPLRNSNQPQHF.

In this sample, this clonotype turned up many times. V and J are TRBV20-1 and TRBJ2-1; a possible D gene is TRBD2 (7 bases). Trimming cost V 1 base and J 9 bases, with 19 bases left between them. CDR3 length equals 15 residues. Germline V gene sequence: CDR1 DFQATT, CDR2 SNEGSKA (reference sequence). The CDR3 reads CSARAMGGASIEQFF. The CDR3 nucleotides read TGCAGTGCTAGAGCGATGGGGGGGGCCTCCATTGAGCAGTTCTTC.

There are a few counts of this clonotype. The gene calls are TRBV29-1 and TRBJ2-6, with TRBD2 matching over 13 bases. Germline trimming cut 0 bases from V and 1 base from J; bases unmatched to any gene: 12. Germline V gene sequence: CDR1 SQVTM, CDR2 ANQGSEA. The CDR3 spans 21 residues. The CDR3 sequence is CSVEDYVRLAGGTSGANVLTF. As DNA, the CDR3 is TGCAGCGTTGAAGATTACGTACGACTAGCGGGAGGAACTTCTGGGGCCAACGTCCTGACTTTC.

This clonotype was found a few times. The chain links TRBV5-5 to TRBJ2-7, with TRBD1 matching 11 bases. This CDR3 has 15 residues. The V and J ends lost 4 bases and 3 bases, in that order; junction bases with no gene match: 6. The germline V gene encodes CDR1 SGHKS and CDR2 YYEKEE (reference sequence). CDR3 amino acids: CASSHAGTGGYEQYF. The CDR3 region has the DNA TGTGCCAGCAGCCATGCCGGGACAGGGGGCTACGAGCAGTACTTC.

This clonotype appeared a few times. The chain links TRBV15 to TRBJ2-7, with 8 bases aligning to TRBD1. The CDR3 is 15 amino acids. Germline-derived CDR1 and CDR2 are LNHNV and YYDKDF (reference sequence). The V segment lost 2 bases and the J segment 5 bases; nucleotides outside the gene matches: 8. The CDR3 sequence: CATSRSYDRGDEQYF. The CDR3 coding sequence is TGTGCCACCAGCAGAAGCTATGACAGGGGTGACGAGCAGTACTTC.

This clonotype was found many times. CDR3 bases: TGCAGTGCTAGTCACGGGACTAAAAGGAGCGAGCAGTACTTC. Encoded protein: CSASHGTKRSEQYF. The chain has TRBV20-1 and TRBJ2-7; TRBD2 aligns across 7 bases. This CDR3 is 14 amino acids long. V shed 3 bases, J shed 6 bases, and the junction held 11 bases outside the gene matches. Germline V gene lookup returns CDR1 DFQATT and CDR2 SNEGSKA (reference sequence).

This sequence joins TRBV4-3 and TRBJ2-3; a possible D gene is TRBD2 (6 bases). This CDR3 region has 16 residues. V was trimmed by 0 bases and J by 8 bases, leaving 18 bases between them. Germline CDR1 and CDR2: LGHNA and YSLEER. The CDR3 DNA reads as TGCGCCAGCAGCCAAGATGGGTGGTGGGTGGAGGGTACGCAGTATTTT. It yields the protein CASSQDGWWVEGTQYF.

This clonotype was found a few times. This chain joins TRBV15 and TRBJ2-1, with a tentative D call TRBD1 (5 bases). Germline CDR1 reads LNHNV; CDR2 reads YYDKDF (reference sequence). The CDR3 is 17 amino acids. With 0 bases removed from V and 3 bases from J, the gap between germline ends came to 15 bases. The CDR3 bases are TGTGCCACCAGCAGAGATCGGGCAGGGATTAACTACAATGAGCAGTTCTTC. Translating gives CATSRDRAGINYNEQFF.

This clonotype has more than one count but fewer than ten. This chain joins TRBV20-1 and TRBJ1-1, with a weak D call TRBD1 (6 bases). Germline assignment: CDR1 DFQATT and CDR2 SNEGSKA (reference sequence). CDR3 length: 14 residues. Trimming stripped 8 bases from V and 2 bases from J, with 18 bases between. Here the CDR3 DNA reads TGCAGTTTATCCGGGACACTTCTTAACACTGAAGCTTTCTTT. Protein sequence: CSLSGTLLNTEAFF.

The chain links TRBV20-1 to TRBJ1-6; 7 positions match TRBD1. The V gene's germline CDR1 is DFQATT and CDR2 SNEGSKA (reference sequence). J gave up 5 bases and V 5 bases, and 9 bases lay outside the gene matches. This CDR3 has 15 residues. The CDR3 DNA follows: TGCAGTGCTGCCCGCGACAGGGTAAATAATTCACCCCTCCACTTT. Its protein product is CSAARDRVNNSPLHF.

The V call is TRBV4-3, the J call TRBJ2-2; D is unresolved. There are 14 residues in the CDR3. Germline V lookup: CDR1 LGHNA, CDR2 YSLEER. With 4 bases removed from V and 3 bases from J, the gap between germline ends came to 9 bases. As DNA, the CDR3 is TGCGCCAGCAGCCCTTCCTATTACACCGGGGAGCTGTTTTTT. Amino acids: CASSPSYYTGELFF.

This clonotype occurred a few times. The rearrangement joins TRBV2 to TRBJ1-5, with a tentative D call TRBD1 (5 bases). The CDR3 runs to 13 residues. The V and J ends lost 6 bases and 7 bases respectively, with 13 bases between them. The germline gives CDR1 SNHLY, CDR2 FYNNEI. DNA of the CDR3: TGTGCCAGCAGCCCCGGGGGAGCCCAGCCCCAGCATTTT. Amino acid sequence: CASSPGGAQPQHF. Variable domain in full (rest from reference TRBV2 and TRBJ1-5): EPEVTQTPSHQVTQMGQEVILRCVPISNHLYFYWYRQILGQKVEFLVSFYNNEISEKSEIFDDQFSVERPDGSNFTLKIRSTKLEDSAMYFCASSPGGAQPQHFGDGTRLSIL.